The 11 T cell receptor beta chains below were found in one sample sequenced in a study of early T cells in non-severe SARS-CoV-2 infection. TCRdb called the 5' RACE reads again in MiXCR, with one record for every CDR3 protein. The table shows roughly 64,000 distinct CDR3 sequences, with approximately 10% occurring only once. The input for sequencing was whole blood, taken at baseline. The receptors shown here come from an adult who was a healthcare worker with PCR-confirmed SARS-CoV-2 infection or an uninfected control (not recorded which).

This clonotype turned up a few times. The chain combines TRBV5-1 with TRBJ1-1; no firm D call. V was trimmed by 4 bases and J by 0 bases, leaving 10 bases between them. CDR1 and CDR2 (germline): SGHRS, YFSETQ. The CDR3 runs to 14 residues. The CDR3 reads CASSISPMNTEAFF. For the CDR3, the DNA is TGCGCCAGCAGCATAAGCCCCATGAACACTGAAGCTTTCTTT.

In the case of this clonotype: At one of its ends the junction is not consistent with the germline gene, which may arise from a read error. This chain uses TRBV12-3 or TRBV12-4 with TRBJ2-2; 9 nucleotides agree with TRBD1. This CDR3 is 14 amino acids long. The DNA of the CDR3 is TGTGCCAGCACTTTACAGGGGGCGTCCGGGGAGCTGTTTTTT. Translated: CASTLQGASGELFF.

This chain joins TRBV12-3 or TRBV12-4 and TRBJ2-7; D possibly matches TRBD1 or TRBD2 (7 bases each). CDR3 length: 13 residues. Trimming cost V 5 bases and J 7 bases, with 15 bases left between them. CDR3 protein: CASSDRAGREQYF. CDR3 bases: TGTGCCAGCAGTGACAGGGCCGGGAGGGAGCAGTACTTC.

This clonotype was seen at least ten times. The J gene is TRBJ1-1, the V gene TRBV5-8; D is unresolved. Trimming cost V 10 bases and J 0 bases, with 16 bases left between them. Germline V CDR1 and CDR2: SGHTS, YDEGEE. The CDR3 is 14 residues long. The CDR3 DNA sequence: TGTGCCTCCAACTTTCGATCGGTGAACACTGAAGCTTTCTTT. Its protein is CASNFRSVNTEAFF.

The V gene is TRBV5-1, the J gene TRBJ1-1; 7 bases align to TRBD1. Germline V gives CDR1 SGHRS, CDR2 YFSETQ. J gave up 7 bases and V 3 bases, and 12 bases lay outside the gene matches. The CDR3 consists of 15 residues. The CDR3 nucleotides are TGCGCCAGCAGCTCGTATCGAACCGGGACAGATGAAGCTTTCTTT. Protein sequence: CASSSYRTGTDEAFF.

This clonotype appeared many times. This chain links TRBV27 with TRBJ2-5, with TRBD2 matching 9 bases. The CDR3 contains 15 residues. V gave up 5 bases and J gave up 0 bases; unmatched junction bases: 4. Germline CDR1 and CDR2: MNHEY and SMNVEV (reference sequence). The DNA for the CDR3 is TGTGCCAGCAGTGCACTAGCGGGTAACCAAGAGACCCAGTACTTC. Translation gives CASSALAGNQETQYF.

The V call is TRBV11-2, the J call TRBJ2-1; no clear D gene. The CDR3 runs to 16 residues. Germline V gene lookup returns CDR1 SGHAT and CDR2 FQNNGV. V lost 6 bases and J 0 bases, leaving 15 bases between the germline ends. CDR3 coding DNA: TGTGCCAGCAGGTATAGGGTCCCCAGCTCCTACAATGAGCAGTTCTTC. Its protein is CASRYRVPSSYNEQFF.

V is TRBV29-1 and J is TRBJ2-5; the D gene is possibly TRBD1 (5 bases). The germline V gene has CDR1 SQVTM and CDR2 ANQGSEA. This CDR3 has 14 residues. Trimming took 3 bases from V and 1 from J, leaving 12 bases between them. CDR3 amino acids: CSVEGPWGQETQYF. CDR3 DNA sequence: TGCAGCGTTGAGGGGCCGTGGGGCCAAGAGACCCAGTACTTC.

There are a few counts of this clonotype. The V call is TRBV7-2, the J call TRBJ2-1, with 7 positions matching TRBD1. The CDR3 extends over 14 amino acids. Germline-derived CDR1 and CDR2 are SGHTA and FQGNSA. V gave up 4 bases and J gave up 5 bases; unmatched junction bases: 5. As DNA, the CDR3 is TGTGCCAGCAGCTACAGGGGTCGGAACAATGAGCAGTTCTTC. This translates into CASSYRGRNNEQFF.

The rearrangement uses TRBV2 and TRBJ1-2; unclear D gene. The CDR3 sequence is 12 residues long. Trimming stripped 7 bases from V and 2 bases from J, with 8 bases between. From germline, CDR1 is SNHLY and CDR2 FYNNEI. The chain's CDR3 is CASMASNYGYTF. CDR3 nucleotide sequence: TGTGCCAGCATGGCTTCAAACTATGGCTACACCTTC.

The sample holds many counts of this clonotype. The genes are TRBV2 and TRBJ1-1; D uncertain. The CDR3 has 13 residues. The germline V gene has CDR1 SNHLY and CDR2 FYNNEI. V was pared by 7 bases and J by 1 base, with 10 bases between. The CDR3 DNA follows: TGTGCCAGCAAAGGCAGATCGAACACTGAAGCTTTCTTT. Translating it yields CASKGRSNTEAFF.